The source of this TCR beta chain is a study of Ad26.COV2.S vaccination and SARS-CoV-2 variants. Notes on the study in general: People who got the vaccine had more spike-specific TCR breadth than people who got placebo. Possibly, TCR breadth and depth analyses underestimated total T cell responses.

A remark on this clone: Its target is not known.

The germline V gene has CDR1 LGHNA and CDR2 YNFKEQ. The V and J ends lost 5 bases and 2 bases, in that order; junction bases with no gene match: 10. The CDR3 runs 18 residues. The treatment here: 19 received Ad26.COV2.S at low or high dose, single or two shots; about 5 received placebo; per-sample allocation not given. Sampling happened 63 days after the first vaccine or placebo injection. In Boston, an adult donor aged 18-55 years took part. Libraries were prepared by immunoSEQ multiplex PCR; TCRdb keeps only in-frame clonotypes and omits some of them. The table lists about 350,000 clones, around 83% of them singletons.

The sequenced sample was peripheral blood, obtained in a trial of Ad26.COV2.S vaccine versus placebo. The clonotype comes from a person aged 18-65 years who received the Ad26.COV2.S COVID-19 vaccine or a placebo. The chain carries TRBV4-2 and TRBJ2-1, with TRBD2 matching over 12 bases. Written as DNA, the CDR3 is TGTGCCAGCAGCTACGACCCCCGACTAGCGGGGGCCTACAATGAGCAGTTCTTC. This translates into CASSYDPRLAGAYNEQFF.